This section outlines one T cell receptor (beta chain) sequence together with its context. This clonotype was recorded a few times. What this receptor recognizes is not known. The input lacks base qualities; no much larger clone sits a single base away. The protocol used for the library was 5' RACE. Instrument on record: Illumina HiSeq 2000. A universal primer binding site was introduced by template switching, and a unique molecular identifier was present in the final cDNA, enabling accurate counting of TCR cDNA molecules. Specific primers in the conserved constant-segment region were used to synthesize first-strand cDNA for the TCR alpha and beta chains. To control for contamination, every cDNA library carried two barcodes: a SMART-Mk sample barcode plus Illumina barcodes. TruSeq adapter sequences along with Illumina sample barcodes were introduced in two successive PCR steps. TCR alpha and beta cDNA libraries were sequenced on the Illumina HiSeq platform with custom primers. The paper's data handling went like this. MiGEC was used to process raw reads and extract unique molecular identifiers, and MiXCR was used to find CDR3 positions. For each individual, recombination models were inferred using an EM algorithm with the repgenHMM and IGoR tools. The tcR package in R was used for shared clonotype analysis, with sharing normalized by the product of cloneset sizes. Out-of-frame nonproductive sequences were analyzed to study raw recombination free of thymic and clonal selection effects. The public reads were reprocessed in TCRdb via fastp at Q25 and MiXCR, keeping in-frame beta chains. For every CDR3 protein sequence, its rows merge into one entry that carries the most common genes and DNA. TCRdb, not the authors, supplied the V and J calls. This sample comprises about 240,000 distinct CDR3 sequences, over 9.5% of them detected only once. The ten largest make up roughly 4.2% of the sample.

All donors were healthy Caucasians. The twin cohort comprised three pairs of female monozygotic twins, all aged roughly 18 to 30 years. Using Miltenyi CD45RO+ enrichment and human naive T-cell isolation kits, memory (CD45RO+) and naive T cells were isolated from PBMC. The sample is drawn from a study of identical twins (dated by TCRdb to between 2015 and 2016). About the full investigation: TCR alpha and beta repertoires from monozygotic twins, unrelated adults of various ages and cord blood were deep-sequenced to test whether fetal clonotypes persist. To rule out contamination, replicate twin experiments were performed at different times with different library preparation protocols. Broader findings and caveats from the paper: Invariant T cells such as MAIT and iNKT could partly confound zero-insertion analyses, although diverse VJ usage argued against such confounding for most clonotypes. Abundant cord blood beta clonotypes had fewer insertions, young adult naive repertoires showed a similar but weaker trend, and memory repertoires showed no such trend. A weaker excess of twin sharing was found in beta out-of-frame sequences because the signal-to-noise ratio was lowered by fewer shared sequences. Compared with coincidental sharing between unrelated individuals, an excess of low generation-probability sequences was observed among out-of-frame TCR alpha sequences shared between twins. Because the same donors could not be followed over many years, conclusions were based on cross-sectional statistical analysis. In monozygotic twins, out-of-frame TCR alpha sharing was systematically underestimated by recombination models, although the models agreed with sharing between unrelated individuals.

The data also belong to a second study, concerning yellow fever vaccine responses in identical twins. The second study, in turn, reports: According to the authors, in identical twins the way T cells responded to vaccination appeared partly convergent and partly personalized. The study precisely tracked vaccine-responding T cell clones in identical twins.

The sample comprised memory (CD45RO+) T cells sorted from blood. According to the study, the label for this sample's cell subset or site signals: CD45RO+ enriched T cells. The TCR originated in a woman aged 18-29 years in good health.

The CDR3 in this case is CASSFRRPGQGRDEQFF. The nucleotide sequence is TGTGCCAGCAGTTTTCGCCGCCCGGGACAGGGTCGCGATGAGCAGTTCTTC. The chain joins TRBV6-5 to TRBJ2-1; TRBD1 fits 9 bases in the junction. The CDR3 spans 17 residues, from the cysteine through the phenylalanine. Left in the record is the CDR3 DNA by itself, 51 bases read in frame from the first base. Via the germline V gene, CDR1 is MNHEY and CDR2 SVGAGI. Clipping removes 4 bases from V and 8 bases from J, with 15 as the unmatched junction base count.